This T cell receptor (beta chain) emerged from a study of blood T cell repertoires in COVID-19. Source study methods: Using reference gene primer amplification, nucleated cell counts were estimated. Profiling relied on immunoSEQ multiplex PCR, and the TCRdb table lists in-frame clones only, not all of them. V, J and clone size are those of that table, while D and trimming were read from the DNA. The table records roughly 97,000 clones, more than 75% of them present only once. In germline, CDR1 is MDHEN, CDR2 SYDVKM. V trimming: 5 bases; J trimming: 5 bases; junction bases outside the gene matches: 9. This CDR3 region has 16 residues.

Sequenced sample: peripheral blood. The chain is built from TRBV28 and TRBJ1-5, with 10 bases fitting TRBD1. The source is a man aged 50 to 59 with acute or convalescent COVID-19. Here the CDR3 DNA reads TGTGCCAGCAGTCCCCGGGGACAGGGGTTTGATCAGCCCCAGCATTTT. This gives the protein CASSPRGQGFDQPQHF.